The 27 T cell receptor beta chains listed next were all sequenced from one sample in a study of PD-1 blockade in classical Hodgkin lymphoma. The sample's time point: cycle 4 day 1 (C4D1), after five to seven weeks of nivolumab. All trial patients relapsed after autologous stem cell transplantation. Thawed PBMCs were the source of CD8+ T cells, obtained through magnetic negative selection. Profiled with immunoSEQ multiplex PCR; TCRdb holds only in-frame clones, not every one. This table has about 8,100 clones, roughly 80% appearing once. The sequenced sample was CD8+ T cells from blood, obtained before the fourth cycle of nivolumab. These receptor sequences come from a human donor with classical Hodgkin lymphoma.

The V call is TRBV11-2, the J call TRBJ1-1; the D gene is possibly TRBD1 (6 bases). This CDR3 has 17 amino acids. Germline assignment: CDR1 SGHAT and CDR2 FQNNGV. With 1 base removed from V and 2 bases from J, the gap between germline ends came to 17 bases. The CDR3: CASSLGGPNRENTEAFF. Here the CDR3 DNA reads TGTGCCAGCAGCTTAGGGGGACCAAACAGGGAAAACACTGAAGCTTTCTTT.

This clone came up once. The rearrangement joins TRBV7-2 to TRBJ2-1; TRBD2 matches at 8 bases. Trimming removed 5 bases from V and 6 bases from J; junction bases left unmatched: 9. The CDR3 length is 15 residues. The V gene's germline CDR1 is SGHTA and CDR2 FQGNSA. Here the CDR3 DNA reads TGTGCCAGCAGCGGTAGCGGGGAGGTAGGCAATGAGCAGTTCTTC. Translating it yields CASSGSGEVGNEQFF. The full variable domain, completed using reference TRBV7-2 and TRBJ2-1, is GAGVSQSPSNKVTEKGKDVELRCDPISGHTALYWYRQSLGQGLEFLIYFQGNSAPDKSGLPSDRFSAERTGGSVSTLTIQRTQQEDSAVYLCASSGSGEVGNEQFFGPGTRLTVL.

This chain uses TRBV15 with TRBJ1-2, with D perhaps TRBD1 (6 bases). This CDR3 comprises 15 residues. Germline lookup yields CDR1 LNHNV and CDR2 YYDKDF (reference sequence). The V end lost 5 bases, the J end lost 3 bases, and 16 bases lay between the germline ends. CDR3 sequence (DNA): TGTGCCACCAGCCCGGGGGGCGGATCTTACTATGGCTACACCTTC. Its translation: CATSPGGGSYYGYTF. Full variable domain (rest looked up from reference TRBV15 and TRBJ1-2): DAMVIQNPRYQVTQFGKPVTLSCSQTLNHNVMYWYQQKSSQAPKLLFHYYDKDFNNEADTPDNFQSRRPNTSFCFLDIRSPGLGDTAMYLCATSPGGGSYYGYTFGSGTRLTVV.

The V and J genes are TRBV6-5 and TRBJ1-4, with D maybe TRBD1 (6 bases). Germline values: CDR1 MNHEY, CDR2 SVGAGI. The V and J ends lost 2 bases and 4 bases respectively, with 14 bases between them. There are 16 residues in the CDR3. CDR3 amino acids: CASSYGIGGYNEKLFF. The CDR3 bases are TGTGCCAGCAGTTACGGCATAGGGGGGTATAATGAAAAACTGTTTTTT.

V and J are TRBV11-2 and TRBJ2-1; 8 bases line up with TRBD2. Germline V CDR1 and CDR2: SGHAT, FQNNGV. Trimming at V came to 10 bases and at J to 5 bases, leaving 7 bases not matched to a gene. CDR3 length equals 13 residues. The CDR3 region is CATSGGANNEQFF. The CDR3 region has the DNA TGTGCCACCTCGGGGGGGGCTAACAATGAGCAGTTCTTC.

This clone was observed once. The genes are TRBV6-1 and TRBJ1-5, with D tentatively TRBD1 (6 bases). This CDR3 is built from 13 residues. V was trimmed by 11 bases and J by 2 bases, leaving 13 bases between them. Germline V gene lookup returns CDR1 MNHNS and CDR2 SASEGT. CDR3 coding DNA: TGTGCCCTACAGGGCGGAGGCAATCAGCCCCAGCATTTT. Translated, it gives CALQGGGNQPQHF.

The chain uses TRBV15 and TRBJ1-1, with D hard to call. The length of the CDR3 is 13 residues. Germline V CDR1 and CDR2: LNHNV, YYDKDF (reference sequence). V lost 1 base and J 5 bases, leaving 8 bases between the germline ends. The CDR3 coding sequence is TGTGCCACCAGCAGAGTCCCGGGAACTGAAGCTTTCTTT. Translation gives CATSRVPGTEAFF.

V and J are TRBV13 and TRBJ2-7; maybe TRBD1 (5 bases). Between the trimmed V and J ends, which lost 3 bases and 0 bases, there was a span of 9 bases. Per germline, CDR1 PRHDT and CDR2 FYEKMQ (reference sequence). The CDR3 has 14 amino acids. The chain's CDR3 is CASSFPGISYEQYF. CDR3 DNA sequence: TGTGCCAGCAGCTTCCCAGGGATCTCCTACGAGCAGTACTTC.

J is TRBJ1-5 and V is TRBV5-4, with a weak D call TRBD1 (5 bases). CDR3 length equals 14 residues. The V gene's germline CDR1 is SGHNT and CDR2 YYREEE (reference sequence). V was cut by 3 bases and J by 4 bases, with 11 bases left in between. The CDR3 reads CASSSTGLNQPQHF. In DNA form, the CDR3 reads TGTGCCAGCAGCTCTACAGGATTGAATCAGCCCCAGCATTTT. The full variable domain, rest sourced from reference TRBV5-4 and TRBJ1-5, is ETGVTQSPTHLIKTRGQQVTLRCSSQSGHNTVSWYQQALGQGPQFIFQYYREEENGRGNFPPRFSGLQFPNYSSELNVNALELDDSALYLCASSSTGLNQPQHFGDGTRLSIL.

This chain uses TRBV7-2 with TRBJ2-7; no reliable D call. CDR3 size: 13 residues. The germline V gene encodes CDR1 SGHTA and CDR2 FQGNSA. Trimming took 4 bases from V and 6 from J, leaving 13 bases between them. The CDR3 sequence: CASSSLGVIEQYF. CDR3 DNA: TGTGCCAGCAGCTCCCTCGGCGTTATCGAGCAGTACTTC.

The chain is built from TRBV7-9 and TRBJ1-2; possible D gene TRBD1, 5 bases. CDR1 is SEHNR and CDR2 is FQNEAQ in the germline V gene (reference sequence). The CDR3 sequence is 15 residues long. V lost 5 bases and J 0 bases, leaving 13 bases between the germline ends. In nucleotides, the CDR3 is TGTGCCAGCAGCCCCGAGCAGGGCCCTAACTATGGCTACACCTTC. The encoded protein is CASSPEQGPNYGYTF.

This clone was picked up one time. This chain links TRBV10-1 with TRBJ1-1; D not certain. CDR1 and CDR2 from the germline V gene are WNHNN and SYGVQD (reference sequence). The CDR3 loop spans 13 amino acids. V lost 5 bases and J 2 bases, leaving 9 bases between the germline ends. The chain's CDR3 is CASSLGYNTEAFF. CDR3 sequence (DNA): TGCGCCAGCAGTCTGGGTTACAACACTGAAGCTTTCTTT.

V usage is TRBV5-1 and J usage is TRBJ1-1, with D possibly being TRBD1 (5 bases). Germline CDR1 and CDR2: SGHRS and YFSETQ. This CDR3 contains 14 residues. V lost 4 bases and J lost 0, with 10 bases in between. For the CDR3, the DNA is TGCGCCAGCAGCCCCGGGGGGGTGAACACTGAAGCTTTCTTT. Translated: CASSPGGVNTEAFF. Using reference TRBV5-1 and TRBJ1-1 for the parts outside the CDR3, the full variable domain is KAGVTQTPRYLIKTRGQQVTLSCSPISGHRSVSWYQQTPGQGLQFLFEYFSETQRNKGNFPGRFSGRQFSNSRSEMNVSTLELGDSALYLCASSPGGVNTEAFFGQGTRLTVV.

The CDR3 spells CASSSASGANNEQFF. The CDR3 nucleotides read TGTGCCAGCAGTTCGGCCTCAGGGGCGAACAATGAGCAGTTCTTC. This chain connects TRBV27 to TRBJ2-1, with D perhaps matching TRBD1 (6 bases). V was clipped by 4 bases and J by 5 bases, with 15 bases between them. Germline V lookup: CDR1 MNHEY, CDR2 SMNVEV (reference sequence). The CDR3 length is 15 residues.

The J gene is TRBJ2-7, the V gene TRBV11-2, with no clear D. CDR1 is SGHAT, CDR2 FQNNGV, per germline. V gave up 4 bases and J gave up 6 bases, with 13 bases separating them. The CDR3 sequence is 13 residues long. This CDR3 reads CASSSIGLGEQYF. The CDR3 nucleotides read TGTGCCAGCAGCTCTATCGGGCTGGGCGAGCAGTACTTC.

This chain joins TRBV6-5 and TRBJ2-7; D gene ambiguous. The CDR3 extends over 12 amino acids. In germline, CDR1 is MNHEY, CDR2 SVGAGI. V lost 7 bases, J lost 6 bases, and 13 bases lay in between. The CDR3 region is CASILARFEQYF. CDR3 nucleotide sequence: TGTGCCAGCATTCTGGCACGGTTCGAGCAGTACTTC.

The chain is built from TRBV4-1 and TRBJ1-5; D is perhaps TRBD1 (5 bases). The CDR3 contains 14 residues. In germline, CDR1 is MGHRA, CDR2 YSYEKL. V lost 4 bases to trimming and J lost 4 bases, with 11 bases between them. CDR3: CASSPQQENQPQHF. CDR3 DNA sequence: TGCGCCAGCAGCCCTCAACAGGAAAATCAGCCCCAGCATTTT.

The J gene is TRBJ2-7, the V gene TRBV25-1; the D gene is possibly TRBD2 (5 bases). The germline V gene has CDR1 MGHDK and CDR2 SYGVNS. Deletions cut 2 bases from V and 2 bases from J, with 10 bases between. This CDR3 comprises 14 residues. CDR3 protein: CASSERAETYEQYF. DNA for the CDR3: TGTGCCAGCAGTGAAAGAGCGGAAACCTACGAGCAGTACTTC.

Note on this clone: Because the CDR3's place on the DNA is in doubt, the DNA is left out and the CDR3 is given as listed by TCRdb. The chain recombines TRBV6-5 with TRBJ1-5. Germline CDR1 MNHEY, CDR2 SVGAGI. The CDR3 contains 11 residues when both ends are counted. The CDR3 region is CAYGCNQPQHF.

CDR3 nucleotide sequence: TGTGCCAGCAGTTTATCGATGCGGCAGGAAGCTTTCTTT. Translation gives CASSLSMRQEAFF. The V gene is TRBV27, the J gene TRBJ1-1, with unresolved D. From germline, CDR1 is MNHEY and CDR2 SMNVEV (reference sequence). Deletions cut 0 bases from V and 8 bases from J, with 10 bases between. The CDR3 runs 13 residues.

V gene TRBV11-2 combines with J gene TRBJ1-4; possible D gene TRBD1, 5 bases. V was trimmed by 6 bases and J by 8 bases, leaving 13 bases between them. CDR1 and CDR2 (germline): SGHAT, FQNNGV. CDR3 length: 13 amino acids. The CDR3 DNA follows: TGTGCCAGCAGTCGGGGGATTCGGGAAAAACTGTTTTTT. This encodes CASSRGIREKLFF.

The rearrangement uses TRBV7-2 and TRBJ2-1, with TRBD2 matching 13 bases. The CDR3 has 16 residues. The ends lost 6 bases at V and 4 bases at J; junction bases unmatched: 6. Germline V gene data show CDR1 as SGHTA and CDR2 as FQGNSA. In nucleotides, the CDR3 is TGTGCCAGCAGTGTAGTGGGACTAGCGGGGTACAATGAGCAGTTCTTC. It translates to CASSVVGLAGYNEQFF. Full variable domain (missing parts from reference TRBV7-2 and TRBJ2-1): GAGVSQSPSNKVTEKGKDVELRCDPISGHTALYWYRQSLGQGLEFLIYFQGNSAPDKSGLPSDRFSAERTGGSVSTLTIQRTQQEDSAVYLCASSVVGLAGYNEQFFGPGTRLTVL.

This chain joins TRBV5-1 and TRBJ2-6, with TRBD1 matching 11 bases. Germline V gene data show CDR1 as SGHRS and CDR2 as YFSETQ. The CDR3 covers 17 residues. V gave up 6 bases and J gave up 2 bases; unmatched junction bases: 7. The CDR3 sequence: CASTPQGQGAGANVLTF. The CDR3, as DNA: TGCGCCAGCACCCCCCAGGGACAGGGGGCTGGGGCCAACGTCCTGACTTTC.

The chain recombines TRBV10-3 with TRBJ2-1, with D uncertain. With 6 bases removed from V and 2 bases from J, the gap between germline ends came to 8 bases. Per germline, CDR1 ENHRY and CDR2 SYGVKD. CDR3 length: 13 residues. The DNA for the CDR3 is TGTGCCATCAGAGACTCAGCCTACAATGAGCAGTTCTTC. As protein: CAIRDSAYNEQFF.

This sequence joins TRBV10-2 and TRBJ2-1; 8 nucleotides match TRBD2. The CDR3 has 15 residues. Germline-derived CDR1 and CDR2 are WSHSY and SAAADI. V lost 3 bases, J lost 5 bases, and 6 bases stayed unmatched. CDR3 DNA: TGCGCCAGCAGTGAAGCGGGGGCCTCAAACAATGAGCAGTTCTTC. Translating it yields CASSEAGASNNEQFF.

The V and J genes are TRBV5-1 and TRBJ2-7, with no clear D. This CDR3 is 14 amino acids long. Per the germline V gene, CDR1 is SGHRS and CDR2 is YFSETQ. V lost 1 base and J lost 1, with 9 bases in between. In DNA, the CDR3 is TGCGCCAGCAGCTTGATCCCTACTTCCTACGAGCAGTACTTC. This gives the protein CASSLIPTSYEQYF.

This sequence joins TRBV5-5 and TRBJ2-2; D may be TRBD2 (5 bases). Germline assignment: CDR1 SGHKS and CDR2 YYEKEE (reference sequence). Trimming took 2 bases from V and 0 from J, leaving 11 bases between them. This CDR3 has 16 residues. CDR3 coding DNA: TGTGCCAGCAGCTTCAGAGGGCCAGCGAACACCGGGGAGCTGTTTTTT. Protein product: CASSFRGPANTGELFF.